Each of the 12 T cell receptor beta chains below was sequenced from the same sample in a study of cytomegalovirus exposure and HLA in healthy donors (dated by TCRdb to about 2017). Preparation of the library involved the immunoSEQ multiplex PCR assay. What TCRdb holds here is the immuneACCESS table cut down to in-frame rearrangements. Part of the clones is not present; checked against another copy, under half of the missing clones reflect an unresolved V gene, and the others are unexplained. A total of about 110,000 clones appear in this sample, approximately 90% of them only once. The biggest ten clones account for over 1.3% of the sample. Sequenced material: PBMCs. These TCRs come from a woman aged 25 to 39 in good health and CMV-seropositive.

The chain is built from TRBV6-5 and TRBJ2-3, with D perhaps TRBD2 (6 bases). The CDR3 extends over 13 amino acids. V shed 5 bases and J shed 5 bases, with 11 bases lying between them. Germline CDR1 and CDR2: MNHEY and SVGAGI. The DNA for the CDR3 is TGTGCCAGCAGTAAAGGAGGGGTAGATACGCAGTATTTT. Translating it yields CASSKGGVDTQYF.

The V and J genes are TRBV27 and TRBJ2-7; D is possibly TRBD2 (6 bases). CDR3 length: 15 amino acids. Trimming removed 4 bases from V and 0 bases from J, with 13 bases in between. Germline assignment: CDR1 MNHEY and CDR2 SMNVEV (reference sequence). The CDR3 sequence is CASSSFFGSSYEQYF. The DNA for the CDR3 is TGTGCCAGCAGTTCCTTCTTCGGGAGCTCCTACGAGCAGTACTTC.

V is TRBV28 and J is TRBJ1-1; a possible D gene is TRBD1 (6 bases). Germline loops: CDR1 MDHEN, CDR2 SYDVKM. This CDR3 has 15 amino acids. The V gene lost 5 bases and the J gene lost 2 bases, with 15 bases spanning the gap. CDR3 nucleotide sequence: TGTGCCAGCAGTCCATACAGGGAGTTTAACACTGAAGCTTTCTTT. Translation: CASSPYREFNTEAFF.

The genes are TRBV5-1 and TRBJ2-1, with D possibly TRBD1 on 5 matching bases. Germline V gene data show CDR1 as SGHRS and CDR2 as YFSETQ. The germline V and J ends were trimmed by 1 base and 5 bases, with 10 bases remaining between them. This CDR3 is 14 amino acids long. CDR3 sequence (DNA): TGCGCCAGCAGCTTGATCGTCAGGGACAATGAGCAGTTCTTC. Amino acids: CASSLIVRDNEQFF.

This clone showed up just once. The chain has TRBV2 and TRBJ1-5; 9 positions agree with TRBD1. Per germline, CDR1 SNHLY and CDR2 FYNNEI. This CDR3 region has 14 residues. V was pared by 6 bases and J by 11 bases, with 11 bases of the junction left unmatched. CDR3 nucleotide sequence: TGTGCCAGCAGCGTAGAGGGACAGGGTATTTCCCAGCATTTT. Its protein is CASSVEGQGISQHF.

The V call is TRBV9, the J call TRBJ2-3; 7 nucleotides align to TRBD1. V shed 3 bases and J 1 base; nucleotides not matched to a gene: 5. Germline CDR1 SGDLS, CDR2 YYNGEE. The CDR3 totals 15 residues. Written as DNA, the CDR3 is TGTGCCAGCAGCGATCGACAGGGCGGCACAGATACGCAGTATTTT. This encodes CASSDRQGGTDTQYF.

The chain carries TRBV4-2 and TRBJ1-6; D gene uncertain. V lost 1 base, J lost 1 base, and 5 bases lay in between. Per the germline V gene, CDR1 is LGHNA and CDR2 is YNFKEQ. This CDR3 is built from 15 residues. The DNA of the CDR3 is TGTGCCAGCAGCCAAGGAGGGTCCTATAATTCACCCCTCCACTTT. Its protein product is CASSQGGSYNSPLHF.

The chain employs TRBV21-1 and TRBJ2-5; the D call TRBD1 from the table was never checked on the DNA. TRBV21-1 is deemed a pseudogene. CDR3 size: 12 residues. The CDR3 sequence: CASSKGQDTQYF. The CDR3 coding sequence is TGTGCCAGCAGCAAGGGCCAAGACACCCAGTACTTC.

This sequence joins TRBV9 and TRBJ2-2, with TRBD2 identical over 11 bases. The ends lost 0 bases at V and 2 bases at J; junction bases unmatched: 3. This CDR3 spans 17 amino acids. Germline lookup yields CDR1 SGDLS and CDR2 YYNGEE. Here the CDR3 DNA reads TGTGCCAGCAGCGTAGAGACTAGCGGGAAAAACACCGGGGAGCTGTTTTTT. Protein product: CASSVETSGKNTGELFF.

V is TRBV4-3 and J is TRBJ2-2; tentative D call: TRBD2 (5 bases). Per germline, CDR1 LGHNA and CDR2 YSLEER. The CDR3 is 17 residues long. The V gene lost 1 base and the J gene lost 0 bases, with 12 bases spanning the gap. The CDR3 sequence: CASSQGPRGANTGELFF. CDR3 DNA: TGCGCCAGCAGCCAAGGTCCCCGGGGAGCGAACACCGGGGAGCTGTTTTTT.

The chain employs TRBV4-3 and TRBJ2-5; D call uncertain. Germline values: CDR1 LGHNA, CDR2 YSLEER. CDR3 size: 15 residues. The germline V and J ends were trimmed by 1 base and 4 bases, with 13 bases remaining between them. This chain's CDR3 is CASSQGVVPRETQYF. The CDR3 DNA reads TGCGCCAGCAGCCAAGGAGTCGTGCCTAGAGAGACCCAGTACTTC.

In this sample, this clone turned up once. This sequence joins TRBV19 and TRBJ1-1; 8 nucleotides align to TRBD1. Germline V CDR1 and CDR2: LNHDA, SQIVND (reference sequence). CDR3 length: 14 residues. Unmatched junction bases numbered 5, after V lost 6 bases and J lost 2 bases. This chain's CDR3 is CASRRSGGNTEAFF. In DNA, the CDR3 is TGTGCCAGTAGGCGTTCAGGGGGCAACACTGAAGCTTTCTTT.